The 10 T cell receptor beta chains below all came from one sample that was sequenced in a study of CD8 T cells in Susac syndrome. Random hexamers were used to reverse transcribe the RNA input (about 0.45 to 1 ug). Each CDR3 protein gets one entry after TCRdb re-called the immunoSEQ multiplex PCR reads with MiXCR. The table shows 250,000 or so distinct CDR3 sequences, with 85% to 95% occurring only once. Sequencing was carried out using CD4+ T cells from PBMCs. The receptors originated from a human donor with multiple sclerosis.

This sequence joins TRBV28 and TRBJ2-7; 7 bases agree with TRBD2. With 5 bases clipped from V and 4 bases from J, the junction kept 23 bases outside the gene matches. CDR1 MDHEN and CDR2 SYDVKM come from the germline V gene. This CDR3 contains 19 residues. CDR3 coding DNA: TGTGCCAGCAGTGGGGGAGGGGCGGATTCCGCGTTCCTTATTTACGAGCAGTACTTC. Protein product: CASSGGGADSAFLIYEQYF.

The V gene is TRBV3-1, the J gene TRBJ1-1; D ambiguous. Between the trimmed V and J ends, which lost 4 bases and 0 bases, there was a span of 6 bases. The CDR3 sequence is 13 residues long. CDR1 and CDR2 from the germline V gene are LGHDT and YNNKEL (reference sequence). The CDR3 protein is CASSRRMNTEAFF. The CDR3 nucleotides read TGTGCCAGCAGCCGCAGGATGAACACTGAAGCTTTCTTT.

The table lists this clonotype with a count of one. V gene TRBV12-3 or TRBV12-4 combines with J gene TRBJ1-6; D not certain. This CDR3 spans 15 amino acids. V was shortened by 6 bases and J by 5 bases, with 14 bases between the two germline ends. The CDR3 spells CASRRNSGDNSPLHF. The DNA of the CDR3 is TGTGCCAGCAGGCGGAACAGCGGAGATAATTCACCCCTCCACTTT.

This chain joins TRBV6-2 or TRBV6-3 and TRBJ2-7, with D tentatively TRBD1 or TRBD2 (5 bases each). Germline values: CDR1 MNHEY, CDR2 SVGEGT. Trimming left V 6 bases short and J 7 bases short, with 19 bases between. The CDR3 is made up of 14 amino acids. CDR3 protein: CASRWLRGRMEQYF. Here the CDR3 DNA reads TGTGCCAGCAGGTGGCTCCGGGGCCGGATGGAGCAGTACTTC.

The chain employs TRBV10-1 and TRBJ2-2; a weak D match, TRBD2 (6 bases). The CDR3 spans 13 residues. V shed 3 bases and J shed 7 bases, with 9 bases lying between them. Germline CDR1 WNHNN, CDR2 SYGVQD (reference sequence). CDR3 bases: TGCGCCAGCAGTGAAACGGGAGTCGGGGAGCTGTTTTTT. Residues: CASSETGVGELFF.

The chain employs TRBV27 and TRBJ1-2; D is undetermined. Germline loops: CDR1 MNHEY, CDR2 SMNVEV (reference sequence). V lost 2 bases and J lost 2, with 6 bases in between. The CDR3 is made up of 13 amino acids. The CDR3 spells CASSLGQNYGYTF. CDR3 DNA sequence: TGTGCCAGCAGTTTAGGGCAGAACTATGGCTACACCTTC.

The V call is TRBV28, the J call TRBJ1-5; TRBD1 matches at 7 bases. Germline assignment: CDR1 MDHEN and CDR2 SYDVKM. J was trimmed by 4 bases and V by 8 bases; bases with no gene match: 8. CDR3 length: 14 amino acids. The CDR3 DNA is TGTGCCAGCCGACAAGAGGGGGCAAATCAGCCCCAGCATTTT. This gives the protein CASRQEGANQPQHF.

The rearrangement links TRBV3-1 to TRBJ2-7, with 13 bases fitting TRBD2. There are 15 residues in the CDR3. CDR1 is LGHDT, CDR2 YNNKEL, per germline (reference sequence). V was clipped by 4 bases and J by 3 bases; unmatched bases: 3. This chain's CDR3 is CASSRTSGGLYEQYF. The CDR3 region has the DNA TGTGCCAGCAGCCGGACTAGCGGGGGTCTCTACGAGCAGTACTTC.

The V gene is TRBV5-3, the J gene TRBJ1-2; D is unclear. TRBV5-3 has ORF status, its function being uncertain. The V end was cut by 3 bases, the J end by 9 bases, with 6 bases between. This CDR3 has 10 residues. The CDR3 DNA sequence: TGTGCCAGAAGCTCCGGTCGCTACACCTTC. Its translation: CARSSGRYTF.

The chain recombines TRBV29-1 with TRBJ2-5, with D unclear. This CDR3 spans 13 amino acids. From germline, CDR1 is SQVTM and CDR2 ANQGSEA. The CDR3: CSWATAGQETQYF. CDR3 nucleotide sequence: TGCTCCTGGGCAACAGCTGGGCAAGAGACCCAGTACTTC.